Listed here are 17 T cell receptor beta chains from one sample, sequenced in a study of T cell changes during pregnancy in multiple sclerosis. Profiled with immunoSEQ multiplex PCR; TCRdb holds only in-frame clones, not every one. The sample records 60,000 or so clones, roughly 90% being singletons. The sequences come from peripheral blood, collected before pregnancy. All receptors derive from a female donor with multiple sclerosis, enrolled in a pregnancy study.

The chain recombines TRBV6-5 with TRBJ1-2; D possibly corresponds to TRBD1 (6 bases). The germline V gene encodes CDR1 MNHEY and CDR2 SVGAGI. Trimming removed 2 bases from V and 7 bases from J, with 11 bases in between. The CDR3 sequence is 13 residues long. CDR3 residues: CASSYRGAPGYTF. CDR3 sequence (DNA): TGTGCCAGCAGTTACCGGGGGGCGCCTGGCTACACCTTC.

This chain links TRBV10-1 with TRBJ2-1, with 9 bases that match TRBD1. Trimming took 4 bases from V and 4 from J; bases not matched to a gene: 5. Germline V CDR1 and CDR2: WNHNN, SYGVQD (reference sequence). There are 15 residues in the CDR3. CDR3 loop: CASSVTGGPYNEQFF. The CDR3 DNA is TGCGCCAGCAGTGTAACAGGGGGCCCTTACAATGAGCAGTTCTTC.

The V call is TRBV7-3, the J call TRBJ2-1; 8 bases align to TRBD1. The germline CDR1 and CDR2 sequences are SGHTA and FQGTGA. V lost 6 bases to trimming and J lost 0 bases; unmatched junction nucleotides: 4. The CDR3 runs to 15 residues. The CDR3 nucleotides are TGTGCCAGCAGTTCCACAGGGGGCTCCTACAATGAGCAGTTCTTC. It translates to CASSSTGGSYNEQFF.

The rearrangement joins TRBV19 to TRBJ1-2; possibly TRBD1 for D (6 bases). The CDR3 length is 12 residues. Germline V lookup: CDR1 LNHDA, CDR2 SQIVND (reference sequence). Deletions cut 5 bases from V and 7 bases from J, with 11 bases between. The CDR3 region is CASSPQGRGYTF. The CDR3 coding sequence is TGTGCCAGTAGTCCACAGGGTCGTGGCTACACCTTC.

Here the CDR3 reads CASSLMGGQPQHF. The CDR3 nucleotides read TGTGCCAGCAGCTTAATGGGGGGTCAGCCCCAGCATTTT. The gene calls are TRBV7-3 and TRBJ1-5, with D perhaps matching TRBD1 (5 bases). Germline V gives CDR1 SGHTA, CDR2 FQGTGA. V was shortened by 1 base and J by 6 bases, with 7 bases between the two germline ends. This CDR3 contains 13 residues.

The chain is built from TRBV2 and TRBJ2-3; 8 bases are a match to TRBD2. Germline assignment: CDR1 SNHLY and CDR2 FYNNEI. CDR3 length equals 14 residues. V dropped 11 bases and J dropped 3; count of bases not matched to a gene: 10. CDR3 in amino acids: CASPGLAGTDTQYF. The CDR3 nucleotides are TGTGCCTCGCCGGGGCTAGCGGGTACAGATACGCAGTATTTT.

This chain's CDR3 is CASSRRQAITDTQYF. The CDR3 region has the DNA TGTGCCAGCAGCCGTAGACAGGCGATCACAGATACGCAGTATTTT. The chain uses TRBV4-2 and TRBJ2-3; possible D gene TRBD1, 6 bases. There are 15 residues in the CDR3. V lost 4 bases, J lost 2 bases, and 13 bases lay in between. Germline assignment: CDR1 LGHNA and CDR2 YNFKEQ.

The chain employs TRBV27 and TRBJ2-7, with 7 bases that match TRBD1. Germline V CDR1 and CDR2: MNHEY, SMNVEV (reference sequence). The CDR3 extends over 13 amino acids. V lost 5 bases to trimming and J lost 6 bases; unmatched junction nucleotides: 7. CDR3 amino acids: CASSLSTGFEQYF. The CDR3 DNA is TGTGCCAGCAGTCTCTCGACAGGGTTCGAGCAGTACTTC.

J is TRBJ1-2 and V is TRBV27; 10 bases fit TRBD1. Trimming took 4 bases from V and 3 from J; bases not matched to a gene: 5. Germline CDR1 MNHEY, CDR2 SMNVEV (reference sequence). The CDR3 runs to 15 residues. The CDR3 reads CASSSTDRGDYGYTF. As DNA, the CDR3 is TGTGCCAGCAGTTCTACGGACAGGGGGGACTATGGCTACACCTTC.

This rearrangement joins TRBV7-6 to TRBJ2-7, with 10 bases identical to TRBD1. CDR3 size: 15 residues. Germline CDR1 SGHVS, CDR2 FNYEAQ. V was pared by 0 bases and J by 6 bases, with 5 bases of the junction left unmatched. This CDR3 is CASSLASGQGVEQYF. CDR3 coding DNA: TGTGCCAGCAGCTTAGCCTCCGGACAGGGGGTCGAGCAGTACTTC.

Here the CDR3 DNA reads TGCAGCGCTCTAACTTCAGGGGCATACGGGGAGCTGTTTTTT. This codes for CSALTSGAYGELFF. The rearrangement uses TRBV29-1 and TRBJ2-2; weak D call: TRBD1 (6 bases). Germline loops: CDR1 SQVTM, CDR2 ANQGSEA. Trimming removed 7 bases at V and 7 bases at J, with 19 bases between. This CDR3 contains 14 residues.

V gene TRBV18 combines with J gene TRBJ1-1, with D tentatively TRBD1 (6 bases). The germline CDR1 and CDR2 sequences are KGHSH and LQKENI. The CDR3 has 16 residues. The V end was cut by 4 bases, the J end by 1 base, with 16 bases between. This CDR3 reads CASSLRDMGANTEAFF. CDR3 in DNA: TGTGCCAGCTCACTCCGGGACATGGGAGCGAACACTGAAGCTTTCTTT.

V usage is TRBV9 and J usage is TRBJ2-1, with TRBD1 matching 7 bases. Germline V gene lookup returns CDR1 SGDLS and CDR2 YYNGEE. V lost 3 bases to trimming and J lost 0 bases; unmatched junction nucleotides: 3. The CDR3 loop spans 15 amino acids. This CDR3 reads CASSGQGSSYNEQFF. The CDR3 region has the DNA TGTGCCAGCAGCGGACAGGGAAGCTCCTACAATGAGCAGTTCTTC.

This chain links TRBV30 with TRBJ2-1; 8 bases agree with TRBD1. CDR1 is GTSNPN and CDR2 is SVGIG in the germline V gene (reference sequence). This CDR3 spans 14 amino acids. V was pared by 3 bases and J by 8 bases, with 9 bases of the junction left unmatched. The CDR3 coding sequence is TGTGCCTGGAGCCGCGGGACAGGTATCTATGAGCAGTTCTTC. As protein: CAWSRGTGIYEQFF. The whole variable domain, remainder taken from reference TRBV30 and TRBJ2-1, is SQTIHQWPATLVQPVGSPLSLECTVEGTSNPNLYWYRQAAGRGLQLLFYSVGIGQISSEVPQNLSASRPQDRQFILSSKKLLLSDSGFYLCAWSRGTGIYEQFFGPGTRLTVL.

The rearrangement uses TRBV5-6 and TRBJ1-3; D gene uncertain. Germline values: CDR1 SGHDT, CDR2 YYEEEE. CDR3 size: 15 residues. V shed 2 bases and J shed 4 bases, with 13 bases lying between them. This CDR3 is CASSFGRLVGNTIYF. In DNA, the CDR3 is TGTGCCAGCAGCTTCGGCAGGCTCGTAGGAAACACCATATATTTT.

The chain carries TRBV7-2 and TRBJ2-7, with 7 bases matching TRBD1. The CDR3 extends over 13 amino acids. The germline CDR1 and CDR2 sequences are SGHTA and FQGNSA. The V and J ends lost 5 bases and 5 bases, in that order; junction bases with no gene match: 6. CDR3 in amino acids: CASSVDRYDEQYF. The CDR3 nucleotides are TGTGCCAGCAGCGTGGACAGGTATGACGAGCAGTACTTC.

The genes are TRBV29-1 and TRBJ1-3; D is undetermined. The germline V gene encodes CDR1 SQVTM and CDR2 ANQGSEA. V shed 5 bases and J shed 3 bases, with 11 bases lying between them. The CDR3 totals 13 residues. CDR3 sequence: CSVCLTLGNTIYF. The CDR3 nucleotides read TGCAGCGTTTGTCTTACTCTTGGAAACACCATATATTTT.